The clone carrying this T cell receptor beta chain was observed a handful of times. Its antigen is currently unknown. The CDR3 runs 14 residues. Trimming took off 6 bases at V and 9 bases at J, with 20 bases between the two ends. CDR1 is LNHDA, CDR2 SQIVND, per germline (reference sequence). This record belongs to a study of T cells after yellow fever vaccination. Study information: Each low-cell-number fraction was prepared by means of SMART-Seq v4 Ultra Low Input. Study-level results: Weaker, the secondary response peaked sooner, at day 5 versus 15. Clones that expanded after primary vaccination mostly reappeared after the booster (96% CD4, 70% to 90% CD8).

They built TCR cDNA with 5'RACE template switching, a step that put in a universal primer site and UMIs. MiXCR was run by TCRdb on the 5' RACE reads, yielding one entry per CDR3 protein. This sample has 500,000 to 650,000 distinct CDR3 sequences, with less than 20% found just once. The clonotype originates from a young man who received the YFV17D yellow fever vaccine. The chain links TRBV19 to TRBJ2-5; D gene unclear. This sample comprised PBMCs, obtained about 5 days after the first yellow fever vaccination. CDR3 sequence reads: CASRDSVLTQAQYF. CDR3 coding DNA: TGTGCCAGTAGGGATTCTGTTCTGACCCAGGCCCAGTACTTC.